This is a list of T cell receptor beta chains from one sample in a study of blood T cell repertoires in COVID-19. Profiling relied on immunoSEQ multiplex PCR, and the TCRdb table lists in-frame clones only, not all of them. Here the sample spans about 210,000 clones, 70% to 90% being singletons. Sequenced sample: peripheral blood. These receptors all stem from a woman between 45 and 65 years old with active or convalescent COVID-19. Both conserved end residues are part of each CDR3.

j_call v_call cdr3_aa
TRBJ2-3 TRBV5-1 CASSFTGGAASTDTQYF
TRBJ1-1 TRBV19 CATRSGTGGLNTEAFF
TRBJ1-2 TRBV10-3 CAISGTSNYGYTF
TRBJ1-1 TRBV2 CASSCQGCPEAFF
TRBJ2-7 TRBV29-1 CSPLTGDDRSSYEQYF
TRBJ1-2 TRBV28 CASSRQGANYGYTF
TRBJ2-7 TRBV5-1 CASSLGRSYEQYF
TRBJ1-2 TRBV5-1 CASSWSGAGYGYTF
TRBJ2-3 TRBV9 CASRLAGPEDTQYF
TRBJ1-1 TRBV5-1 CASSLVRGGNTEAFF
TRBJ2-4 TRBV27 CASRGQGDIQYF
TRBJ1-3 TRBV7-3 CASSLLGNSGNTIYF
TRBJ1-2 TRBV6-6 CASSDLRDRDGYTF
TRBJ1-1 TRBV3-1/TRBV3-2 CASSPSGGARGEAFF
TRBJ2-2 TRBV2 CASSVAGTGNVGELFF
TRBJ2-3 TRBV6-1 CASSDQAGGTDTQYF
TRBJ2-1 TRBV27 CASRDRGTISEQFF
TRBJ2-5 TRBV9 CASSVDGTVQETQYF
TRBJ1-5 TRBV10-3 CAISVAGLQPQHF
TRBJ1-5 TRBV27 CASSSQVAQPQHF
TRBJ1-2 TRBV28 CASSYRTGGIYGYTF
TRBJ2-7 TRBV5-1 CASSSAGASGFSYEQYF
TRBJ2-3 TRBV30 CAWGHSGTSTDTQYF
TRBJ1-6 TRBV6-5 CASSRGPNNSPLHF
TRBJ1-1 TRBV10-3 CAISETTGTQNTEAFF
TRBJ2-3 TRBV5-1 CASSGGSTDTQYF
TRBJ2-7 TRBV15 CATSGFSQGVGQYF
TRBJ1-1 TRBV2 CASRQQGNTEAFF
TRBJ1-4 TRBV2 CASSPQGYGEKLFF
TRBJ2-5 TRBV10-1 CASRGAGDETQYF
TRBJ2-7 TRBV7-6 CASSQRVGDRDEQYF
TRBJ2-3 TRBV2 CASRDRATDTQYF
TRBJ1-3 TRBV19 CASSIQIGSGNTIYF
TRBJ1-5 TRBV18 CASSPLYSNQPQHF
TRBJ1-4 TRBV21-1 CASKVGRGRATNEKLFF
TRBJ2-1 TRBV6-5 CASRPGTSGNNEQFF
TRBJ1-2 TRBV25-1 CASSEWQGAKGYTF